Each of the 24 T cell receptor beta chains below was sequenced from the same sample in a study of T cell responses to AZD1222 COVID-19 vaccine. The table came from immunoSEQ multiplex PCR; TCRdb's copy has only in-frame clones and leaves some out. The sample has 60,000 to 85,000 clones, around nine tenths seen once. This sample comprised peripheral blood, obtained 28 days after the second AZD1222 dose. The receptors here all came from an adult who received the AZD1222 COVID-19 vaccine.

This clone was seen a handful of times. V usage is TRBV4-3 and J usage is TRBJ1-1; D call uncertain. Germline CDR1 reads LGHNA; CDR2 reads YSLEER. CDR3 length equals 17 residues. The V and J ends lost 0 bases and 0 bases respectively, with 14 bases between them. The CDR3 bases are TGCGCCAGCAGCCAAGATCGGCTGGTCGGTTTGAACACTGAAGCTTTCTTT. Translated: CASSQDRLVGLNTEAFF.

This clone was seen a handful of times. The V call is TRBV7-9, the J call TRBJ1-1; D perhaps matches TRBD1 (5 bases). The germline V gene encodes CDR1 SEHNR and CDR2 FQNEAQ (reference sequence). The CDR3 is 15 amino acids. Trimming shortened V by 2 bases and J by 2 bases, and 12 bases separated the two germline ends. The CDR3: CASSLSGGVNTEAFF. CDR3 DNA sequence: TGTGCCAGCAGCTTATCTGGGGGAGTAAACACTGAAGCTTTCTTT.

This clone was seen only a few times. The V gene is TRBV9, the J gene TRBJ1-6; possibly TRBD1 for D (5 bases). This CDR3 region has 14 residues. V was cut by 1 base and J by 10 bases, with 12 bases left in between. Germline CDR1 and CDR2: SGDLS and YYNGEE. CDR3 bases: TGTGCCAGCAGCGTAAAGGGGAACATGTCACCCCTCCACTTT. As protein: CASSVKGNMSPLHF.

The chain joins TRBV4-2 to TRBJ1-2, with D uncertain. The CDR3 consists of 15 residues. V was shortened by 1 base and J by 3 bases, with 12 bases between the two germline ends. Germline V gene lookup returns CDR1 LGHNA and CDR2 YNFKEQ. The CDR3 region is CASSQVVGTDYGYTF. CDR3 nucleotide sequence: TGTGCCAGCAGCCAAGTTGTCGGTACTGACTATGGCTACACCTTC.

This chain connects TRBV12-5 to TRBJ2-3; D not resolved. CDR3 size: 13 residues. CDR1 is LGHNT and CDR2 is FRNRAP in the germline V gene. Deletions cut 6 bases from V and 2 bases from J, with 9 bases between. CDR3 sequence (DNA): TGTGCTAGTGGGGACGGATTCACAGATACGCAGTATTTT. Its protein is CASGDGFTDTQYF.

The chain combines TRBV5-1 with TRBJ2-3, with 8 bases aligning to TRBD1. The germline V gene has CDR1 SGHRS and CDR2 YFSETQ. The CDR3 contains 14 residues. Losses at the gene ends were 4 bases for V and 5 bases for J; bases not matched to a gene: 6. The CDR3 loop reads CASSRRQGKDTQYF. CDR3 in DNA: TGCGCCAGCAGCCGGCGACAGGGGAAAGATACGCAGTATTTT.

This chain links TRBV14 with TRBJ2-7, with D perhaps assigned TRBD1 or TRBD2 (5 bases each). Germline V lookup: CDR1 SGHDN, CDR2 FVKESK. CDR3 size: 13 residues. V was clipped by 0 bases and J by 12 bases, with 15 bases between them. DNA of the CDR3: TGTGCCAGCAGCCAAGATCGAGGCATCGGGACGTACTTC. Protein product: CASSQDRGIGTYF.

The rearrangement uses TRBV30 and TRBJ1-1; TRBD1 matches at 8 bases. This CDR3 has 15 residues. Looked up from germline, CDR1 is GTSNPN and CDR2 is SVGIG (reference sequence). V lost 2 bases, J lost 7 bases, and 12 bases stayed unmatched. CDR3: CAWSSPRQGPYEAFF. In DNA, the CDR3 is TGTGCCTGGAGTTCTCCGAGACAGGGGCCTTATGAAGCTTTCTTT.

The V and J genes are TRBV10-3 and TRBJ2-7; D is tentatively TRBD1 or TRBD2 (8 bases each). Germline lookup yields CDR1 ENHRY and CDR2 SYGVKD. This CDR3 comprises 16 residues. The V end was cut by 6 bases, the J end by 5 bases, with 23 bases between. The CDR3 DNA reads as TGTGCCATCAGGCCACGGGAGGGCCAGGGGGCAGACGAGCAGTACTTC. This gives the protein CAIRPREGQGADEQYF.

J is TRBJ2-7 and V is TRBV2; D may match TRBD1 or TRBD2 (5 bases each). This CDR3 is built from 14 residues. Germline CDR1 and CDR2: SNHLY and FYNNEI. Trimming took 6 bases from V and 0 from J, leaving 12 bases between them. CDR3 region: CASRGDAASYEQYF. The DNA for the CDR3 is TGTGCCAGCAGGGGGGACGCTGCCTCCTACGAGCAGTACTTC.

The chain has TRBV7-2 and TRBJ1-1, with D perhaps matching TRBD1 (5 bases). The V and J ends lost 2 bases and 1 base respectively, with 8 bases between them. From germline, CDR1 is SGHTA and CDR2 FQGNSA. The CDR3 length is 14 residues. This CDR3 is CASSLQGPNTEAFF. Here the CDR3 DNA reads TGTGCCAGCAGCTTACAGGGACCGAACACTGAAGCTTTCTTT.

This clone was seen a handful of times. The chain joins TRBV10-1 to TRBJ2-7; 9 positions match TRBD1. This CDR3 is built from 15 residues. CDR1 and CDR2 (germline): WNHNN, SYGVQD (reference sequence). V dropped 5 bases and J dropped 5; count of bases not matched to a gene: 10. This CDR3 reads CASSPRDRELHEQYF. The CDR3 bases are TGCGCCAGCAGTCCCCGGGACAGGGAGTTACACGAGCAGTACTTC.

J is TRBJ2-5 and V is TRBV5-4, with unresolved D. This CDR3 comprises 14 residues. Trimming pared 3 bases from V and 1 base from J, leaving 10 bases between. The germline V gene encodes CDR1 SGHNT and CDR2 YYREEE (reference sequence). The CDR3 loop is CASSYIGSQETQYF. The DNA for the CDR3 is TGTGCCAGCAGCTATATCGGCAGCCAAGAGACCCAGTACTTC.

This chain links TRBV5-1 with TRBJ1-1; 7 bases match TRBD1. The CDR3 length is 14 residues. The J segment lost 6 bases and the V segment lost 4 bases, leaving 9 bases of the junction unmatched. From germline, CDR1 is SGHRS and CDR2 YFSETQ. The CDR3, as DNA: TGCGCCAGCAGCCACCAAGACAGGGCGGCTGAAGCTTTCTTT. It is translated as CASSHQDRAAEAFF.

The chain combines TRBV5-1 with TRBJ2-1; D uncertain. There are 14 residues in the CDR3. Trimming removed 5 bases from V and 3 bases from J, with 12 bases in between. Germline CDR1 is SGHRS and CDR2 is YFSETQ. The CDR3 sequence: CASRPDQSYNEQFF. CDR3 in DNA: TGCGCCAGCAGACCGGACCAAAGCTACAATGAGCAGTTCTTC. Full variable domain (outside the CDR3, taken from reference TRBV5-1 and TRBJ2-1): KAGVTQTPRYLIKTRGQQVTLSCSPISGHRSVSWYQQTPGQGLQFLFEYFSETQRNKGNFPGRFSGRQFSNSRSEMNVSTLELGDSALYLCASRPDQSYNEQFFGPGTRLTVL.

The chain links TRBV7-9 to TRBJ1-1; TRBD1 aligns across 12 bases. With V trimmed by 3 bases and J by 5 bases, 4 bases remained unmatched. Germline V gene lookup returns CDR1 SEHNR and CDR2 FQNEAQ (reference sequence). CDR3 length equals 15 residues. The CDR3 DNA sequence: TGTGCCAGCAGCTTGGGACAGGGGGCTGGTACTGAAGCTTTCTTT. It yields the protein CASSLGQGAGTEAFF.

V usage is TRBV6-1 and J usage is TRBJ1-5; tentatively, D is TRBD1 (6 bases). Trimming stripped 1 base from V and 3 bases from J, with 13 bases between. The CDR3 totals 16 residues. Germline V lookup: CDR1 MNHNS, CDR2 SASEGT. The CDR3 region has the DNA TGTGCCAGCAGTGAAGGGGGGGCCCCGTACAATCAGCCCCAGCATTTT. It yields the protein CASSEGGAPYNQPQHF.

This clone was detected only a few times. CDR3 amino acids: CAPTGDTSYNSPLHF. CDR3 nucleotide sequence: TGCGCCCCGACAGGGGACACGTCCTATAATTCACCCCTCCACTTT. The chain couples TRBV4-3 to TRBJ1-6; 8 bases are a match to TRBD1. This CDR3 has 15 residues. Germline CDR1 reads LGHNA; CDR2 reads YSLEER. Trimming cost V 11 bases and J 1 base; bases outside gene matches: 7.

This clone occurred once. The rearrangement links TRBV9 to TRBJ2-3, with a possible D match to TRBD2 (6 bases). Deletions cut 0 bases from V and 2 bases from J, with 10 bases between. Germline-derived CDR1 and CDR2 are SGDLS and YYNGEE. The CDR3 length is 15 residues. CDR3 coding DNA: TGTGCCAGCAGCGTAGGCGGGGCAGACACAGATACGCAGTATTTT. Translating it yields CASSVGGADTDTQYF.

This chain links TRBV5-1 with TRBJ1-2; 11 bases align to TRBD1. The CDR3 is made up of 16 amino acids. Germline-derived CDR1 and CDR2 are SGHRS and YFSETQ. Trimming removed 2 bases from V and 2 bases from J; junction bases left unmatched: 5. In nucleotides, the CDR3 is TGCGCCAGCAGCTTCACCGGGACAGGGGGGAACTATGGCTACACCTTC. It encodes CASSFTGTGGNYGYTF.

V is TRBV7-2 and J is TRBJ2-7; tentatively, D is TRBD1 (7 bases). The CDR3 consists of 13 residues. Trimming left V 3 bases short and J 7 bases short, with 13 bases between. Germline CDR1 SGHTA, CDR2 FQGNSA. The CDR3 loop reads CASSLEGAREQYF. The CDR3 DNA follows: TGTGCCAGCAGCTTGGAGGGGGCGAGGGAGCAGTACTTC.

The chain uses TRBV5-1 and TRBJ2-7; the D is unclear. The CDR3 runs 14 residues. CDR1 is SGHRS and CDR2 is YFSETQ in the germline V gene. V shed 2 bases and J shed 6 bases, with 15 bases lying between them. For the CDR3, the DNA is TGCGCCAGCAGCTTAACCGGGCTCAATTTCGAGCAGTACTTC. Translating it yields CASSLTGLNFEQYF.

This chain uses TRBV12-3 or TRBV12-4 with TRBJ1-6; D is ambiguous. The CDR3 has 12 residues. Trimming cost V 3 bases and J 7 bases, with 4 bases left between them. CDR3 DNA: TGTGCCAGCAGTTTTCAGAATTCACCCCTCCACTTT. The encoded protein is CASSFQNSPLHF.

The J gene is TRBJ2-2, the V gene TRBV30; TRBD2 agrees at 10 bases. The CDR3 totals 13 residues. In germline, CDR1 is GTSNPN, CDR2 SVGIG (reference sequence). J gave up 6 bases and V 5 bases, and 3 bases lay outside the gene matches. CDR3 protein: CAWFSGGAGELFF. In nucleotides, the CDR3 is TGTGCCTGGTTCAGCGGGGGGGCCGGGGAGCTGTTTTTT.